What follows are 6 T cell receptor beta chains derived from one specimen sequenced in a study of cytomegalovirus exposure and HLA in healthy donors. Only in-frame clones appear in the TCRdb table, and some are missing; sequencing was by immunoSEQ multiplex PCR. The sample yields around 150,000 clones, 75% to 90% seen once. Sequencing was carried out using PBMCs. The receptors originated from a woman between 18 and 29 years old in good health and CMV-seronegative.

The chain links TRBV12-5 to TRBJ2-2; TRBD1 aligns across 9 bases. Trimming cost V 2 bases and J 5 bases; bases outside gene matches: 12. Germline lookup yields CDR1 LGHNT and CDR2 FRNRAP. CDR3 length: 18 amino acids. The DNA of the CDR3 is TGTGCTAGTGGTTTGCCAAGAGGACAGGGGCCTTGGACCGGGGAGCTGTTTTTT. This encodes CASGLPRGQGPWTGELFF.

V usage is TRBV27 and J usage is TRBJ2-5; D is perhaps TRBD2 (6 bases). The ends were cut back, 5 bases at V and 6 bases at J, with 22 bases in the middle. This CDR3 spans 16 amino acids. Germline V gene sequence: CDR1 MNHEY, CDR2 SMNVEV (reference sequence). CDR3: CASSPELAQSVQTQYF. CDR3 in DNA: TGTGCCAGCAGTCCCGAACTAGCCCAGTCGGTTCAGACCCAGTACTTC.

J is TRBJ1-6 and V is TRBV30; 9 nucleotides match TRBD1. CDR1 and CDR2 (germline): GTSNPN, SVGIG (reference sequence). This CDR3 spans 12 amino acids. The J segment lost 9 bases and the V segment lost 7 bases, leaving 4 bases of the junction unmatched. The CDR3 loop is CASGQGGSPLHF. The CDR3 nucleotides are TGTGCCTCGGGACAGGGCGGTTCACCCCTCCACTTT.

The chain's CDR3 is CASSLTAGMNTEAFF. DNA of the CDR3: TGTGCCAGCAGCTTAACGGCGGGAATGAACACTGAAGCTTTCTTT. V is TRBV7-2 and J is TRBJ1-1; D is undetermined. Germline V gene data show CDR1 as SGHTA and CDR2 as FQGNSA. The CDR3 is made up of 15 amino acids. V lost 2 bases to trimming and J lost 0 bases, with 10 bases between them.

The chain links TRBV2 to TRBJ2-2, with TRBD1 identical over 8 bases. With V trimmed by 2 bases and J by 7 bases, 3 bases remained unmatched. The germline V gene encodes CDR1 SNHLY and CDR2 FYNNEI. This CDR3 has 14 amino acids. CDR3 residues: CASSEQGADGELFF. In DNA form, the CDR3 reads TGTGCCAGCAGTGAACAGGGGGCGGACGGGGAGCTGTTTTTT.

V usage is TRBV25-1 and J usage is TRBJ1-5, with no clear D. V was clipped by 4 bases and J by 7 bases, with 11 bases between them. The CDR3 length is 13 residues. Germline V gene lookup returns CDR1 MGHDK and CDR2 SYGVNS. The CDR3 nucleotides are TGTGCCAGCAGTGCCCCCGGGAGGCAGCCCCAGCATTTT. Translation gives CASSAPGRQPQHF.